Reported below is one T cell receptor beta chain. Germline V CDR1 and CDR2: SGHDN, FVKESK. The CDR3 consists of 15 residues. With 0 bases removed from V and 6 bases from J, the gap between germline ends came to 14 bases. Here immunoSEQ multiplex PCR was the method, and the copy in TCRdb shows in-frame clones only, minus some. The sample has 120,000 or so clones, 91% seen once. The data were obtained in a study of T cell responses to AZD1222 COVID-19 vaccine. V usage is TRBV14 and J usage is TRBJ1-2; a possible D gene is TRBD1 (5 bases). The specimen comprised peripheral blood, sampled on day 0 of AZD1222 vaccination. This TCR was recovered from an adult in good health. CDR3 nucleotides: TGTGCCAGCAGCCAAGAATTTGGCAGGGAAGATGGCTACACCTTC. Translated: CASSQEFGREDGYTF. Based on the CDR3 plus reference TRBV14 and TRBJ1-2, the full variable domain is EAGVTQFPSHSVIEKGQTVTLRCDPISGHDNLYWYRRVMGKEIKFLLHFVKESKQDESGMPNNRFLAERTGGTYSTLKVQPAELEDSGVYFCASSQEFGREDGYTFGSGTRLTVV.